This TCR beta chain comes out of a study of T cells after yellow fever vaccination (dated by TCRdb to between 2019 and 2020). Background for the entire study: The SMART-Seq v4 Ultra Low Input RNA kit was used to prepare libraries from fractions with low cell numbers. Bulk TCR alpha and beta repertoires were sequenced longitudinally to track T-cell clones before and after primary and booster YFV17D yellow fever vaccination. Two healthy male donors, one aged 18 to 30 and one aged 30 to 40 years, made up the cohort. Bulk PBMC replicates and cell subsets were isolated from blood drawn at multiple timepoints before and after both primary and secondary immunization.

The CDR3 numbers 13 residues from cysteine through phenylalanine. The kept DNA is CDR3 alone, 39 bases in frame from the first base. Relative to germline, V is 7 bases shorter and J is 4 bases shorter, with 13 bases between their ends. Per the germline V gene, MNHNS is the CDR1 and SASEGT is the CDR2. The run used an Illumina NovaSeq 6000. Synthesis of TCR cDNA relied on 5'RACE template switching, a step that introduced a universal primer site along with unique molecular identifiers. cDNA synthesis was primed from both the TCR alpha and TCR beta constant segments. Two PCR steps were used to amplify libraries, with sample barcodes and sequencing adapters being added in the second step. Sequencing of libraries was performed on Illumina HiSeq 2500 (2x100 bp) or NovaSeq (2x150 bp). The paper's processing steps were these. Reads were demultiplexed and collapsed into UMI consensus sequences with MIGEC, and V(D)J alignment was performed with MiXCR. Using edgeR on replicate PBMC samples, clonotypes were called vaccine-responding if FDR was below 0.01 and the log2 fold change was above 5 up to day 15. Bulk clonotypes were assigned CD4 or CD8 identity according to which sequenced CD4 or CD8 repertoire held them at higher abundance. Using fastp at Q25 and MiXCR, TCRdb reprocessed the public reads and kept productive beta chains. For every CDR3 protein sequence, its rows merge into one entry that carries the most common genes and DNA. The V and J calls were determined by TCRdb, not by the authors. The sample table lists some 390,000 distinct CDR3 sequences, roughly a sixth of them with a count of one. The leading ten clones occupy 15% to 20% of the sample.

As for this clonotype: The antigen it binds to is not known. Base qualities are not recorded, but no much larger clone differs from it by a single base.

What the work shows at the level of the full study, not this receptor alone: Computational filtering was required because FACS-sorted repertoires could contain abundant contaminating clonotypes from the bulk population. After the booster, most clones that had expanded after primary vaccination were detected again (around 95% of CD4 and about 88% of CD8), suggesting broad maintenance of memory. A small fraction of clonotypes showed up in both the CD4 and CD8 compartments, probably as a result of convergent recombination. Only a couple of donors were included in the study, so the extent to which the findings can be generalized is limited. Compared with the primary T-cell response, the secondary T-cell response was weaker but faster, peaking on day 5 rather than day 15.

The treatment or condition label of this sample denotes: live attenuated yellow fever vaccine strain. At each blood-draw timepoint, two biological replicates of bulk PBMCs were collected. PBMCs were isolated from peripheral blood using a standard Ficoll-Paque protocol. TriZol was used to extract RNA from bulk PBMCs, from CD4 and CD8 fractions, and from dextramer-positive and dextramer-negative fractions. The specimen comprised PBMCs, sampled before the yellow fever booster vaccination. The TCR was taken from a man younger than 30 who received the YFV17D yellow fever vaccine. The chain was built from TRBV6-1 and TRBJ1-2, with no D gene named confidently. The sequenced DNA is TGTGCCAGCAATACCCTACCCCTCTATGGCTACACCTTC. This is translated as CASNTLPLYGYTF.